The entry below gives a single T cell receptor (beta chain) sequence along with its context. This specimen belongs to a study of blood T cell repertoires in COVID-19. Study as a whole: Researchers got acute and convalescent COVID-19 samples from the United States, Italy and Spain. PBMCs, B-cell-depleted T cells, or T cells were the source of the cDNA or gDNA that made up the material.

The authors' processing: Amplification of reference gene primers was used by the study to estimate nucleated cell counts. Profiling relied on immunoSEQ multiplex PCR, and the TCRdb table lists in-frame clones only, not all of them. V and J calls and clone size are copied from that table; D and trimming were computed from the DNA. The sample has approximately 100,000 clones; around 92% are singletons. Germline lookup yields CDR1 SGHKS and CDR2 YYEKEE (reference sequence). The CDR3 contains 17 residues. The J segment lost 7 bases and the V segment lost 0 bases, leaving 10 bases of the junction unmatched.

Source material: peripheral blood. The TCR was taken from a man aged 45 to 65 with active COVID-19. The chain joins TRBV5-5 to TRBJ1-4, with 9 bases lining up with TRBD1. The CDR3: CASSLEGDRALGEKLFF. CDR3 in DNA: TGTGCCAGCAGCTTGGAGGGGGACAGGGCTCTTGGTGAAAAACTGTTTTTT.